This T cell receptor beta chain was identified in a study of early T cells in non-severe SARS-CoV-2 infection. Whole-study context: Sequencing used unsorted whole-blood bulk RNA, so chains lack pairing.

TCRdb used MiXCR to reprocess the 5' RACE reads, holding one entry per CDR3 protein. The table shows nearly 60,000 distinct CDR3 sequences, with more than 9.5% occurring only once. The V gene lost 6 bases and the J gene lost 2 bases, with 14 bases spanning the gap. This CDR3 has 15 residues. This clonotype was found many times. Material for sequencing was whole blood. The chain recombines TRBV12-3 or TRBV12-4 with TRBJ2-1, with D possibly TRBD1 on 6 matching bases. The TCR originated in an adult who was a healthcare worker with PCR-confirmed SARS-CoV-2 infection or an uninfected control (not recorded which). This CDR3 is CASSTRTVAYNEQFF. The CDR3 nucleotides are TGTGCCAGCAGCACCCGGACAGTGGCCTACAATGAGCAGTTCTTC.